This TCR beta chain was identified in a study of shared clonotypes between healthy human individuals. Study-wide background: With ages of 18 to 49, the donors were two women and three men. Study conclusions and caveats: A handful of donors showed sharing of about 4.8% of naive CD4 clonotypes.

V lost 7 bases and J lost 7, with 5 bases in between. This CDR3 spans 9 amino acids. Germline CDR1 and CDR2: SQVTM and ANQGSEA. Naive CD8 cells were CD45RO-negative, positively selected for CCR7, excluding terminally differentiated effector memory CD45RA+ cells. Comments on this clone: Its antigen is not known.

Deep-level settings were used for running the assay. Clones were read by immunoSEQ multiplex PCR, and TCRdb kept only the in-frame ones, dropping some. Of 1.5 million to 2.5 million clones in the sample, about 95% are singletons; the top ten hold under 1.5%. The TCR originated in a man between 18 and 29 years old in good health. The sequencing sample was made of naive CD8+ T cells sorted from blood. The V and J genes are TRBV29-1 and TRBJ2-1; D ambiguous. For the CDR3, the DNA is TGCAGCGACTCTAATGAGCAGTTCTTC. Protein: CSDSNEQFF.